The 14 T cell receptor beta chains listed next were all sequenced from one sample in a study of T cell responses to AZD1222 COVID-19 vaccine. Measured with immunoSEQ multiplex PCR; TCRdb has only the in-frame clones, and not every one. The data contain more than 85,000 clones, 85% to 95% of them singletons. Sample: peripheral blood, taken 28 days after the second AZD1222 dose. These receptors all stem from an adult who received the AZD1222 COVID-19 vaccine.

The rearrangement links TRBV30 to TRBJ1-5; D possibly corresponds to TRBD1 (5 bases). V dropped 3 bases and J dropped 5 bases, with 11 bases sitting between them. Germline loops: CDR1 GTSNPN, CDR2 SVGIG (reference sequence). The CDR3 is 13 residues long. The CDR3 region has the DNA TGTGCCTGGAGATTACAGGCGGATCAGCCCCAGCATTTT. As protein: CAWRLQADQPQHF.

The V and J genes are TRBV18 and TRBJ1-5, with 7 bases fitting TRBD1. The CDR3 has 15 residues. Germline loops: CDR1 KGHSH, CDR2 LQKENI. The trim removed 6 bases at V and 1 base at J, leaving 6 bases unmatched. As DNA, the CDR3 is TGTGCCAGCTCCCCCGACAGGGTGAGCAATCAGCCCCAGCATTTT. It codes for CASSPDRVSNQPQHF.

This sequence joins TRBV19 and TRBJ1-1; TRBD1 aligns across 7 bases. This CDR3 has 13 amino acids. The V gene's germline CDR1 is LNHDA and CDR2 SQIVND (reference sequence). V dropped 0 bases and J dropped 12; count of bases not matched to a gene: 7. CDR3 in DNA: TGTGCCAGTAGTATAGATCAGGGGGATGGTCCTTTCTTT. It encodes CASSIDQGDGPFF.

The CDR3 nucleotides read TGTGCCACCCGGACAGGTTCGAACACTGAAGCTTTCTTT. The encoded protein is CATRTGSNTEAFF. V usage is TRBV13 and J usage is TRBJ1-1; 7 bases are shared with TRBD1. The CDR3 spans 13 residues. Trimming at V came to 10 bases and at J to 1 base, leaving 6 bases not matched to a gene. Germline loops: CDR1 PRHDT, CDR2 FYEKMQ (reference sequence).

The chain couples TRBV5-1 to TRBJ1-6, with D unresolved. The CDR3 covers 17 residues. The ends were cut back, 1 base at V and 5 bases at J, with 16 bases in the middle. Germline lookup yields CDR1 SGHRS and CDR2 YFSETQ. The CDR3 sequence: CASSLRTNHFDNSPLHF. The CDR3 nucleotides are TGCGCCAGCAGCTTGCGGACTAATCATTTCGATAATTCACCCCTCCACTTT. Combining the CDR3 with reference TRBV5-1 and TRBJ1-6 gives the whole variable domain KAGVTQTPRYLIKTRGQQVTLSCSPISGHRSVSWYQQTPGQGLQFLFEYFSETQRNKGNFPGRFSGRQFSNSRSEMNVSTLELGDSALYLCASSLRTNHFDNSPLHFGNGTRLTVT.

The V and J genes are TRBV30 and TRBJ2-7; D is uncertain. The CDR3 extends over 13 amino acids. Germline V gives CDR1 GTSNPN, CDR2 SVGIG (reference sequence). CDR3 DNA: TGTGCTCTCTCGAAGGGCACTCGCTACGAGCAGTACTTC. This gives the protein CALSKGTRYEQYF.

The chain is built from TRBV6-5 and TRBJ2-1; TRBD1 matches 9 bases. Germline lookup yields CDR1 MNHEY and CDR2 SVGAGI. V trimming: 5 bases; J trimming: 6 bases; junction bases outside the gene matches: 5. This CDR3 has 14 amino acids. CDR3 nucleotide sequence: TGTGCCAGCAGTCGAAGGACAGGGGCCAATGAGCAGTTCTTC. Its translation is CASSRRTGANEQFF.

This chain connects TRBV10-1 to TRBJ1-4, with 9 bases fitting TRBD1. V gave up 6 bases and J gave up 0 bases; unmatched junction bases: 5. Germline V lookup: CDR1 WNHNN, CDR2 SYGVQD (reference sequence). The CDR3 length is 16 residues. The CDR3 loop is CASSRDRAATNEKLFF. The CDR3 DNA reads TGCGCCAGCAGCCGGGACAGGGCCGCAACTAATGAAAAACTGTTTTTT.

This chain joins TRBV19 and TRBJ1-5; a possible D gene is TRBD1 (5 bases). In germline, CDR1 is LNHDA, CDR2 SQIVND (reference sequence). The length of the CDR3 is 15 residues. Trimming left V 3 bases short and J 5 bases short, with 14 bases between. CDR3 sequence reads: CASSISGLTYQPQHF. CDR3 nucleotides: TGTGCCAGTAGTATCTCAGGGTTAACCTATCAGCCCCAGCATTTT.

The chain has TRBV7-9 and TRBJ2-1; the D is unclear. V lost 0 bases to trimming and J lost 4 bases, with 10 bases between them. Germline CDR1 reads SEHNR; CDR2 reads FQNEAQ (reference sequence). This CDR3 is 15 amino acids long. CDR3 amino acids: CASSLAASTYNEQFF. Here the CDR3 DNA reads TGTGCCAGCAGCTTAGCGGCTTCAACATACAATGAGCAGTTCTTC.

CDR3 nucleotide sequence: TGCAGCGTTGATGGGCCCTATGACGAGCAGTACTTC. This encodes CSVDGPYDEQYF. The V gene is TRBV29-1, the J gene TRBJ2-7; D unclear. V was clipped by 3 bases and J by 5 bases, with 11 bases between them. The CDR3 extends over 12 amino acids. Germline CDR1 and CDR2: SQVTM and ANQGSEA.

The chain is built from TRBV27 and TRBJ2-7; 8 bases are shared with TRBD1. CDR1 MNHEY and CDR2 SMNVEV come from the germline V gene (reference sequence). The CDR3 runs 13 residues. The V gene end was trimmed by 9 bases and the J gene end by 4 bases; junction bases not matched to a gene: 8. The chain's CDR3 is CASRQGLPYEQYF. In DNA form, the CDR3 reads TGTGCCAGTCGACAGGGGCTCCCTTACGAGCAGTACTTC.

The gene calls are TRBV15 and TRBJ1-3; D is unresolved. CDR3 length: 14 residues. From germline, CDR1 is LNHNV and CDR2 YYDKDF (reference sequence). V was trimmed by 6 bases and J by 7 bases, leaving 16 bases between them. CDR3 coding DNA: TGTGCCACCAGTCGGACCCGTAGTGGGAACACCATATATTTT. It yields the protein CATSRTRSGNTIYF.

V usage is TRBV12-3 or TRBV12-4 and J usage is TRBJ2-7, with unresolved D. There are 11 residues in the CDR3. Trimming cost V 5 bases and J 3 bases, with 5 bases left between them. CDR3 loop: CASSGNYEQYF. Written as DNA, the CDR3 is TGTGCCAGCAGTGGGAACTACGAGCAGTACTTC.